This is a list of T cell receptor beta chains from one sample in a study of T cells after yellow fever vaccination. TCRdb re-called the 5' RACE reads with MiXCR, one entry per CDR3 protein. Here the sample spans 510,000 or so distinct CDR3 sequences, about a fifth being singletons. The starting material was PBMCs, obtained 15 days after the yellow fever booster vaccination. The source of these receptors is a man aged 25 to 40 who received the YFV17D yellow fever vaccine. The CDR3 runs from the conserved cysteine through the conserved F or W. Fields, in order: D gene, V gene, CDR3 protein. D genes are given only for firm matches.

- | TRBV7-2 | CASSSLHGTYNEQFF
- | TRBV7-8 | CASSLDLAMNTEAFF
- | TRBV7-2 | CASSPAGFSGTQYF
- | TRBV18 | CASSSSVQETQYF
- | TRBV7-2 | CASRHASTDTQYF
- | TRBV14 | CASSQLGPFGDEQFF
- | TRBV12-3/TRBV12-4 | CASSSPFRGQETQYF
- | TRBV21-1 | CASSKPEARSSYNEQFF
- | TRBV10-2 | CASRDILAPKANTGELFF
TRBD2 | TRBV20-1 | CSARSTSGLQETQYF
TRBD2 | TRBV20-1 | CSAEGLVPDTQYF
TRBD2 | TRBV6-5 | CASSYSQRENPYEQYF
TRBD2 | TRBV18 | CASSLPGLADTQYF
TRBD2 | TRBV27 | CASSLRTSGPVRTDTQYF
TRBD1 | TRBV6-2/TRBV6-3 | CASRFGQAYEQYF
- | TRBV6-5 | CASSYSIMNTEAFF
- | TRBV29-1 | CSVVRFMNTEAFF
- | TRBV19 | CASSISIKAGEQYF
TRBD2 | TRBV12-3/TRBV12-4 | CASTLILAGGGEQFF
- | TRBV28 | CAITRDTKNTEAFF
TRBD2 | TRBV12-3/TRBV12-4 | CASSYGLAGTQYF
- | TRBV2 | CASSQRAHGTGELFF
- | TRBV5-1 | CASSLYLAFANTGELFF
- | TRBV18 | CASSQGQPSYNEQFF
- | TRBV4-3 | CASSQDQDPRAEQFF
TRBD2 | TRBV4-3 | CASSQGAGGTPYEQYF
TRBD1 | TRBV9 | CASGTGPSRETQYF
- | TRBV18 | CASGQGAVETQYF
TRBD1 | TRBV20-1 | CSASPRDSYEQYF
TRBD1 | TRBV5-4 | CASSVPGQGNEQFF
- | TRBV5-1 | CASSLFILGQYEQYF
- | TRBV11-1 | CASSLEVNTGELFF
- | TRBV29-1 | CSVQGLFEAFF
- | TRBV5-1 | CASSLSLNNYEQYF
- | TRBV20-1 | CSASDRLNTEAFF
TRBD1 | TRBV7-9 | CASSSETGGNYGYTF
- | TRBV18 | CASSPEAVADTQYF
TRBD1 | TRBV7-9 | CASSLPAGGDEAFF
- | TRBV24-1 | CATSVGSARTQYF
- | TRBV13 | CASSFSQYQETQYF
- | TRBV7-9 | CASSPQGMGQYF
- | TRBV4-2 | CASSQDVRELPYEQYF
- | TRBV7-9 | CASSPQTYNEQFF
- | TRBV5-1 | CASSFRISDEQFF
- | TRBV5-1 | CASSPTQGAETQYF
- | TRBV10-3 | CAISGGGGDEQFF
TRBD1 | TRBV15 | CATSRDLWGQGGNTIYF
TRBD2 | TRBV6-2/TRBV6-3 | CASRPSGRNTDTQYF
TRBD1 | TRBV4-2 | CASSKKLPGQVGETQYF
TRBD2 | TRBV29-1 | CSVAPGLAGDEQFF
TRBD1 | TRBV13 | CASSSGTGTNYGYTF
- | TRBV4-3 | CASSQGGDTPSTDTQYF
TRBD2 | TRBV5-1 | CASSLPLAGERGQYF
TRBD1 | TRBV29-1 | CSVENDRGNGDTQYF
- | TRBV7-2 | CASSLFGRGTDTQYF